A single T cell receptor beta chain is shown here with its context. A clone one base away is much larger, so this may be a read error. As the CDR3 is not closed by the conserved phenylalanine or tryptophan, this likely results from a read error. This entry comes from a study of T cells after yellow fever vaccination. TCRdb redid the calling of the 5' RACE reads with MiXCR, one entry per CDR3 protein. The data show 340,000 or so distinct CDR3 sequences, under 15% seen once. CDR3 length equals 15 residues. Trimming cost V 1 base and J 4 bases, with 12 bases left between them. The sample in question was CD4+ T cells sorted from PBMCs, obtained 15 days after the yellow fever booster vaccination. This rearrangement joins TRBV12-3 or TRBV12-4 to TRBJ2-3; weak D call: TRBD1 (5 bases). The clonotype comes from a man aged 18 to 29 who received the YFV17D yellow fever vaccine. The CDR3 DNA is TGTGCCAGCAGTTTAGGGCAGGGTTGGTCAGATACGCAGTATATT. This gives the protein CASSLGQGWSDTQYI.